This TCR beta chain was recorded in a study of beta chain features in type 1 diabetes. As every portion of the isolated RNA was reverse transcribed, the sequencing read expressed TCRB transcripts. Profiled with immunoSEQ multiplex PCR; TCRdb holds only in-frame clones, not every one. Of 330,000 or so clones listed, 14% are singletons. The CDR3 extends over 15 amino acids. V dropped 5 bases and J dropped 5; count of bases not matched to a gene: 11. Germline CDR1 is MNHEY and CDR2 is SMNVEV (reference sequence). The receptor was derived from a man in his thirties or forties in good health. This chain connects TRBV27 to TRBJ2-7, with 8 bases identical to TRBD2. Sequencing was performed on central memory CD4+ T cells from blood. The CDR3 bases are TGTGCCAGCAGTACCCAGGGACTAGTGGACGACGAGCAGTACTTC. Its translation: CASSTQGLVDDEQYF.